The next 16 T cell receptor beta chains were all read from a single sample in a study of human T cells and chemical hapten exposure. Unseparated into fractions, whole blood served as the source from which total RNA was extracted. TCRdb reprocessed the 5' RACE reads via MiXCR and lists one record per CDR3 protein. Of 130,000 or so distinct CDR3 sequences in the sample, 4.1% are singletons; the top ten hold roughly 1.4%. These TCRs come from a female donor in good health.

This clonotype was picked up many times. In DNA form, the CDR3 reads TGTGCCAGCTCACCAACGGACCGACCTCTTCCCGGAAACACCATATATTTT. It encodes CASSPTDRPLPGNTIYF. The chain links TRBV18 to TRBJ1-3; D gene unclear. V was trimmed by 2 bases and J by 4 bases, leaving 18 bases between them. CDR1 is KGHSH and CDR2 is LQKENI in the germline V gene. This CDR3 has 17 amino acids.

This clonotype was seen at least ten times. It may be a read error: a sequence one base away is much more abundant. This rearrangement joins TRBV2 to TRBJ1-2; D remains unclear. Germline V gives CDR1 SNHLY, CDR2 FYNNEI. There are 14 residues in the CDR3. The CDR3 bases are TGTGCCAGCAGTGAGGCCAGGTCCTCCTATGGCGACACCTTC. Amino acid sequence: CASSEARSSYGDTF.

Many counts were recorded for this clonotype. CDR3 loop: CASSLAWQGEDTQYF. In DNA, the CDR3 is TGTGCCAGCAGCTTAGCGTGGCAGGGGGAAGATACGCAGTATTTT. The chain couples TRBV7-2 to TRBJ2-3; 7 bases agree with TRBD1. The germline CDR1 and CDR2 sequences are SGHTA and FQGNSA. Germline trimming cut 0 bases from V and 5 bases from J; bases unmatched to any gene: 5. This CDR3 has 15 amino acids.

This clonotype was counted many times. The CDR3 DNA follows: TGTGCCACCAGTGATGTGTCGGGGAGGTACAATGAGCAGTTCTTC. Protein sequence: CATSDVSGRYNEQFF. The chain carries TRBV24-1 and TRBJ2-1; D possibly corresponds to TRBD2 (6 bases). The CDR3 is made up of 15 amino acids. The ends were cut back, 3 bases at V and 4 bases at J, with 12 bases in the middle. Germline lookup yields CDR1 KGHDR and CDR2 SFDVKD.

This clonotype was detected many times. The chain uses TRBV20-1 and TRBJ2-1, with D unresolved. Trimming stripped 6 bases from V and 5 bases from J, with 8 bases between. This CDR3 region has 11 residues. In germline, CDR1 is DFQATT, CDR2 SNEGSKA (reference sequence). CDR3 sequence: CSASRDNEQFF. DNA of the CDR3: TGCAGTGCCAGCCGCGACAATGAGCAGTTCTTC.

The chain couples TRBV18 to TRBJ1-6, with a possible D match to TRBD1 (5 bases). Trimming took off 1 base at V and 7 bases at J, with 14 bases between the two ends. This CDR3 is 16 amino acids long. Looked up from germline, CDR1 is KGHSH and CDR2 is LQKENI. The CDR3 region is CASSPRGGTANSPLHF. CDR3 coding DNA: TGTGCCAGCTCACCACGGGGCGGGACGGCGAATTCACCCCTCCACTTT.

The sample holds a few counts of this clonotype. V usage is TRBV5-4 and J usage is TRBJ2-1; no clear D gene. The CDR3 covers 14 residues. V lost 4 bases, J lost 5 bases, and 13 bases lay in between. Per germline, CDR1 SGHNT and CDR2 YYREEE (reference sequence). Here the CDR3 reads CASSQTWAHNEQFF. The CDR3 DNA follows: TGTGCCAGCAGCCAAACCTGGGCGCACAATGAGCAGTTCTTC. Using reference TRBV5-4 and TRBJ2-1 for the parts outside the CDR3, the full variable domain is ETGVTQSPTHLIKTRGQQVTLRCSSQSGHNTVSWYQQALGQGPQFIFQYYREEENGRGNFPPRFSGLQFPNYSSELNVNALELDDSALYLCASSQTWAHNEQFFGPGTRLTVL.

This clonotype has a count of ten or more. This rearrangement joins TRBV7-8 to TRBJ1-2; D may be TRBD1 (5 bases). Trimming took off 6 bases at V and 0 bases at J, with 8 bases between the two ends. This CDR3 comprises 13 residues. Germline V gene sequence: CDR1 SGHVS, CDR2 FQNEAQ. The CDR3, as DNA: TGTGCCAGCAGGGGGGATTCTAACTATGGCTACACCTTC. Translating gives CASRGDSNYGYTF. The variable domain in full, with the rest retrieved from reference TRBV7-8 and TRBJ1-2, is GAGVSQSPRYKVAKRGQDVALRCDPISGHVSLFWYQQALGQGPEFLTYFQNEAQLDKSGLPSDRFFAERPEGSVSTLKIQRTQQEDSAVYLCASRGDSNYGYTFGSGTRLTVV.

This clonotype was counted many times. This rearrangement joins TRBV11-2 to TRBJ1-1, with D perhaps matching TRBD1 (5 bases). Looked up from germline, CDR1 is SGHAT and CDR2 is FQNNGV. The ends were cut back, 2 bases at V and 4 bases at J, with 14 bases in the middle. CDR3 size: 15 residues. CDR3 region: CASSLMGRWVTEAFF. CDR3 sequence (DNA): TGTGCCAGCAGCTTAATGGGACGGTGGGTCACTGAAGCTTTCTTT.

In this sample, this clonotype turned up many times. The chain has TRBV18 and TRBJ1-1; D unclear. Trimming took 1 base from V and 0 from J, leaving 3 bases between them. The CDR3 totals 13 residues. Germline V gene sequence: CDR1 KGHSH, CDR2 LQKENI. CDR3 DNA sequence: TGTGCCAGCTCACCACTAATGAACACTGAAGCTTTCTTT. Its translation is CASSPLMNTEAFF.

J is TRBJ2-3 and V is TRBV20-1; 8 bases match TRBD2. CDR3 length equals 16 residues. Germline assignment: CDR1 DFQATT and CDR2 SNEGSKA (reference sequence). Losses at the gene ends were 6 bases for V and 3 bases for J; bases not matched to a gene: 14. The CDR3 sequence is CSARGVAGGITDTQYF. DNA of the CDR3: TGCAGTGCCAGGGGAGTGGCGGGGGGTATTACAGATACGCAGTATTTT.

This clonotype showed up many times. This chain uses TRBV19 with TRBJ1-4; a possible D gene is TRBD1 (6 bases). CDR1 is LNHDA and CDR2 is SQIVND in the germline V gene (reference sequence). This CDR3 contains 14 residues. V shed 6 bases and J shed 8 bases, with 16 bases lying between them. CDR3 DNA sequence: TGTGCCAGTAGACTTAGGGGGTCTGCCGAAAAACTGTTTTTT. Its protein is CASRLRGSAEKLFF.

This clonotype occurred a few times. This sequence joins TRBV6-2 or TRBV6-3 and TRBJ2-2; D unresolved. The CDR3 loop spans 12 amino acids. Germline CDR1 and CDR2: MNHEY and SVGEGT. The V and J ends lost 7 bases and 5 bases respectively, with 8 bases between them. Here the CDR3 reads CASTPITGELFF. CDR3 DNA: TGTGCCAGCACCCCTATAACCGGGGAGCTGTTTTTT.

This clonotype was recorded many times. The rearrangement uses TRBV20-1 and TRBJ1-3, with D perhaps matching TRBD1 (6 bases). Germline CDR1 DFQATT, CDR2 SNEGSKA (reference sequence). This CDR3 region has 14 residues. V dropped 5 bases and J dropped 2 bases, with 13 bases sitting between them. As DNA, the CDR3 is TGCAGTGCTTCCCCCCAGGGGCCTGGAAACACCATATATTTT. Residues: CSASPQGPGNTIYF.

There are many counts of this clonotype. The chain has TRBV20-1 and TRBJ2-7, with 12 positions matching TRBD2. The CDR3 runs to 16 residues. With 0 bases clipped from V and 2 bases from J, the junction kept 5 bases outside the gene matches. The V gene's germline CDR1 is DFQATT and CDR2 SNEGSKA (reference sequence). The CDR3 region is CSARDQRTSGAYEQYF. CDR3 sequence (DNA): TGCAGTGCTAGAGATCAGAGGACTAGCGGGGCCTACGAGCAGTACTTC.

This clonotype was seen many times. The genes are TRBV19 and TRBJ2-2; D possibly corresponds to TRBD2 (6 bases). V was pared by 7 bases and J by 4 bases, with 16 bases between. CDR3 size: 15 residues. Germline-derived CDR1 and CDR2 are LNHDA and SQIVND (reference sequence). The DNA for the CDR3 is TGTGCCAGTACCTCCCGGGGGAGAGGCACCGGGGAGCTGTTTTTT. Residues: CASTSRGRGTGELFF.